These 8 T cell receptor beta chains originate from one sample sequenced in a study of CD8 T cells in ankylosing spondylitis. TCRdb re-derived calls from the 5' RACE reads in MiXCR, one entry per CDR3 protein. The table shows tens of thousands of distinct CDR3 sequences, with 6% to 8% occurring only once. Sequencing was carried out using synovial fluid, either unsorted or a sorted T cell fraction (not recorded which). The receptors were sampled from a male donor with ankylosing spondylitis.

This clonotype was detected only a few times. The chain recombines TRBV7-2 with TRBJ2-1; 8 nucleotides match TRBD1. There are 16 residues in the CDR3. Germline V CDR1 and CDR2: SGHTA, FQGNSA. The ends lost 1 base at V and 2 bases at J; junction bases unmatched: 4. CDR3 DNA sequence: TGTGCCAGCAGCTTAGTGGGACAGGTCACCTACAATGAGCAGTTCTTC. Its translation is CASSLVGQVTYNEQFF.

This clonotype was found many times. V is TRBV20-1 and J is TRBJ2-5, with D perhaps being TRBD1 or TRBD2 (5 bases each). V was shortened by 3 bases and J by 1 base, with 12 bases between the two germline ends. Germline V gene lookup returns CDR1 DFQATT and CDR2 SNEGSKA (reference sequence). The CDR3 runs 14 residues. The DNA for the CDR3 is TGCAGTGCTAGCCCAGGGACCCGCCAAGAGACCCAGTACTTC. Residues: CSASPGTRQETQYF.

This clonotype was picked up a small number of times. One end of the junction does not line up with germline, which may come from a read error. The chain couples TRBV7-7 to TRBJ2-1; TRBD2 matches at 8 bases. The CDR3 is made up of 13 amino acids. The germline gives CDR1 SSHAT, CDR2 FNYEAQ (reference sequence). CDR3 DNA sequence: TGTGCTAGCAGACCCAGCGGGAGTAATGAGCAGTTCTTC. This gives the protein CASRPSGSNEQFF.

This clonotype came up a few times. The chain uses TRBV29-1 and TRBJ2-3, with D possibly being TRBD1 or TRBD2 (5 bases each). V was clipped by 6 bases and J by 10 bases, with 20 bases between them. The CDR3 is 13 amino acids. From germline, CDR1 is SQVTM and CDR2 ANQGSEA. CDR3 residues: CSVTGTEAKPQYF. CDR3 sequence (DNA): TGCAGCGTAACCGGGACGGAGGCCAAACCGCAGTATTTT.

As DNA, the CDR3 is TGTGCCAGCAGACGGGCGGGCCCTGCGGCTAACTATGGCTACACCTTC. Translated, it gives CASRRAGPAANYGYTF. The rearrangement uses TRBV6-2 or TRBV6-3 and TRBJ1-2, with unresolved D. Looked up from germline, CDR1 is MNHEY and CDR2 is SVGEGT. The CDR3 runs to 16 residues. Trimming cost V 6 bases and J 0 bases, with 17 bases left between them.

This clonotype turned up a few times. J is TRBJ2-1 and V is TRBV29-1; TRBD2 matches 8 bases. Germline V CDR1 and CDR2: SQVTM, ANQGSEA. Trimming at V came to 6 bases and at J to 4 bases, leaving 23 bases not matched to a gene. This CDR3 has 19 residues. The CDR3, as DNA: TGCAGCGTCAGAGGTGGGGGGAGCTCGGGACTAGGGGGTTACAATGAGCAGTTCTTC. Protein product: CSVRGGGSSGLGGYNEQFF.

The genes are TRBV27 and TRBJ2-7, with 8 bases fitting TRBD2. CDR1 is MNHEY, CDR2 SMNVEV, per germline (reference sequence). V shed 8 bases and J 3 bases; nucleotides not matched to a gene: 12. This CDR3 has 15 amino acids. The DNA of the CDR3 is TGTGCCAGCTCCCTTCGCGGGCTAGCGGGCTACGAGCAGTACTTC. This sequence encodes CASSLRGLAGYEQYF.

This clonotype has a count of ten or more. This rearrangement joins TRBV6-1 to TRBJ2-7, with unresolved D. There are 15 residues in the CDR3. In germline, CDR1 is MNHNS, CDR2 SASEGT. V was clipped by 3 bases and J by 0 bases, with 12 bases between them. The CDR3 coding sequence is TGTGCCAGCAGTGATCGAAGGAAAAGCTCCTACGAGCAGTACTTC. Its protein is CASSDRRKSSYEQYF.